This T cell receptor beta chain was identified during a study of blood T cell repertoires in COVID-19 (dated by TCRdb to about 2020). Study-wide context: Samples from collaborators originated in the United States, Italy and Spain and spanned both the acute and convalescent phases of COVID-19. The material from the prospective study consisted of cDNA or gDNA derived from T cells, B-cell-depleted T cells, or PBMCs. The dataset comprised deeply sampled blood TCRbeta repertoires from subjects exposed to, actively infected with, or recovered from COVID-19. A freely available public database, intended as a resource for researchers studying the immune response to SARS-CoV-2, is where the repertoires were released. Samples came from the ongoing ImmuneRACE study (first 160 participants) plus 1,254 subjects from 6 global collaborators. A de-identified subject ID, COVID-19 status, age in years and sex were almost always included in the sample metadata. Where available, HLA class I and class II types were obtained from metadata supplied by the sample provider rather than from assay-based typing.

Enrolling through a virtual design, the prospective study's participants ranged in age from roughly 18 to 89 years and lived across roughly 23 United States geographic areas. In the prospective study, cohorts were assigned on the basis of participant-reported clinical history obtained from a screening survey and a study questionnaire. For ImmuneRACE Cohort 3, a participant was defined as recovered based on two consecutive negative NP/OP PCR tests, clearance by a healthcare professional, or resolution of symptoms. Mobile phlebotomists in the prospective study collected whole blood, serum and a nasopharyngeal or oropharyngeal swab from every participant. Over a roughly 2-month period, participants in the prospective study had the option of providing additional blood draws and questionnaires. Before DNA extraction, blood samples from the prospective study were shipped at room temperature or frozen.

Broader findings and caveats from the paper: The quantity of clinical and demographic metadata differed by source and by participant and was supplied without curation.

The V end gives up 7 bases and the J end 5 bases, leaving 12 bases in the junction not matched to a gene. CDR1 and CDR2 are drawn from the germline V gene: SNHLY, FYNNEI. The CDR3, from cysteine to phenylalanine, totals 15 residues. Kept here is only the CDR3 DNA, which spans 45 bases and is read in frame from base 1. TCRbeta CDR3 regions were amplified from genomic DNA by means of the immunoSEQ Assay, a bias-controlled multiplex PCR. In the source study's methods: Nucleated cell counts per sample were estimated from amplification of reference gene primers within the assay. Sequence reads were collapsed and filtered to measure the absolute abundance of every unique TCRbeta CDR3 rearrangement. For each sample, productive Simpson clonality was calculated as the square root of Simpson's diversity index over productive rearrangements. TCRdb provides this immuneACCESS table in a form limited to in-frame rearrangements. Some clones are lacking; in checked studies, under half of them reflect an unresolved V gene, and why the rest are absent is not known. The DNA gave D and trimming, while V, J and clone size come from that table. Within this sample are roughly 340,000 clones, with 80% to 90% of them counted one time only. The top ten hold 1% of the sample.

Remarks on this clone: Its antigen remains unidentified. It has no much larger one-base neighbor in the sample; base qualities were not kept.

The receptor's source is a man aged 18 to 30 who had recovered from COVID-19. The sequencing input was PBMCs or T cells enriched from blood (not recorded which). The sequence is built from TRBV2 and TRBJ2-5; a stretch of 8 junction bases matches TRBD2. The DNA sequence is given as TGTGCCAGCACGGGGGGGGACACCAGCGGGGAGACCCAGTACTTC. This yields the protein CASTGGDTSGETQYF.